This T cell receptor beta chain came from a study of PD-1 blockade in classical Hodgkin lymphoma. Trimming removed 3 bases from V and 3 bases from J; junction bases left unmatched: 5. The CDR3 extends over 15 amino acids. The V gene's germline CDR1 is MDHEN and CDR2 SYDVKM. Brentuximab vedotin exposure varied among the patients, all of whom had relapsed after autologous stem cell transplantation. TCRdb's table, derived via immunoSEQ multiplex PCR, lists solely in-frame clones and lacks some. Of more than 10,000 clones listed, approximately 80% are singletons. The rearrangement links TRBV28 to TRBJ1-1; 9 nucleotides align to TRBD1. The receptor was isolated from a human donor with classical Hodgkin lymphoma. This specimen consisted of peripheral blood mononuclear cells (PBMCs), obtained before the second cycle of nivolumab. The CDR3 DNA follows: TGTGCCAGCAGTTTGACAGGGGGTGTAGACACTGAAGCTTTCTTT. Translation: CASSLTGGVDTEAFF.